This is a list of T cell receptor beta chains from one sample in a study of T cell repertoires in cytomegalovirus infection. TCRdb re-analysed the reads in MiXCR, keeping a single row per CDR3 protein. The repertoire includes about 770,000 distinct CDR3 sequences, 25% to 30% of them detected once, and around 14% sits in the top ten. These TCRs' antigens remain unknown. The sequencing used cultured CD8+ T cells from PBMCs, collected from culture after CMV antigen stimulation. All receptors come from a human donor in good health (CMV status not recorded). Some clones in this sample may be carry-over from other donors' samples. Each CDR3 is given with its conserved first and last residue. D genes are given only for firm matches. Expanded clones are given a class, and other clones once, few, many or no size at all.

v_call	j_call	clone_size	d_call	cdr3_aa	cdr3_nt
TRBV24-1	TRBJ2-3	few	.	CATSDLLRARDTQYF	TGTGCCACCAGTGATCTCCTACGAGCCAGAGATACGCAGTATTTT
TRBV7-9	TRBJ1-1	many	.	CASSLDKNTEAFF	TGTGCCAGCAGCTTAGACAAGAACACTGAAGCTTTCTTT
TRBV19	TRBJ1-5	few	TRBD1	CASSVVDTDRVHGAQHF	TGTGCCAGTAGTGTAGTCGACACGGACAGGGTCCATGGGGCCCAGCATTTT
TRBV4-1	TRBJ1-2	.	.	CASSQDGGAYYGYTF	TGCGCCAGCAGCCAAGACGGTGGGGCCTACTATGGCTACACCTTC
TRBV4-1	TRBJ2-1	.	TRBD2	CTSSPRTSANNEQFF	TGCACCAGCAGCCCTCGGACTAGCGCGAACAATGAGCAGTTCTTC
TRBV28	TRBJ1-5	once	TRBD1	CASSFRQGAGQPQHF	TGTGCCAGCAGTTTCCGACAGGGGGCGGGTCAGCCCCAGCATTTT
TRBV6-6	TRBJ1-2	once	.	CASSLNRAHGLGYGYTF	TGTGCCAGCAGCCTAAACCGGGCCCATGGGCTTGGCTATGGCTACACCTTC
TRBV20-1	TRBJ1-2	few	.	CSAYDDYGYTF	TGCAGTGCTTACGACGACTATGGCTACACTTTC
TRBV29-1	TRBJ2-7	.	.	CSVEGYGFEQYF	TGCAGCGTTGAAGGCTATGGGTTCGAGCAGTACTTC
TRBV7-9	TRBJ1-1	many	.	CASSLFGFTSEAFF	TGTGCCAGCAGCTTATTTGGGTTTACTAGTGAAGCTTTCTTT
TRBV4-3	TRBJ1-3	.	.	CASSQGGPAGNTIYF	TGCGCCAGCAGCCAAGGGGGACCAGCGGGAAACACCATATATTTT
TRBV9	TRBJ1-6	.	TRBD1	CASSTGTGRSPLHF	TGTGCCAGCAGCACCGGGACAGGGCGATCACCCCTCCACTTT
TRBV27	TRBJ2-5	few	.	CASSALTVETQYF	TGTGCCAGCAGTGCTCTAACGGTAGAGACCCAGTACTTC
TRBV27	TRBJ1-5	.	.	CASSSGTVPQPQHF	TGTGCCAGCAGTTCCGGCACGGTTCCCCAGCCCCAGCATTTT
TRBV27	TRBJ2-2	.	TRBD2	CASSLSGLAGGPTGELFF	TGTGCCAGCAGTTTATCGGGACTAGCGGGGGGGCCTACCGGGGAGCTGTTTTTT
TRBV5-8	TRBJ1-5	.	TRBD1	CASSLDRRYQPQHF	TGTGCCAGCAGTCTGGACAGGCGCTATCAGCCCCAGCATTTT
TRBV7-6	TRBJ2-2	few	.	CASSPPVFGGLFF	TGTGCCAGCAGCCCCCCGGTCTTCGGCGGGCTGTTTTTT
TRBV29-1	TRBJ1-1	.	.	CSAFDTVNTEAFF	TGCAGCGCCTTCGACACGGTGAACACTGAAGCTTTCTTT
TRBV5-1	TRBJ2-1	.	TRBD1	CASSSGTGERNEQFF	TGCGCCAGCAGCTCTGGGACAGGGGAGCGCAATGAGCAGTTCTTC
TRBV2	TRBJ2-1	few	.	CASSIQGWSYNEQFF	TGTGCCAGCAGTATACAGGGATGGTCCTACAATGAGCAGTTCTTC
TRBV7-6	TRBJ1-5	many	.	CASSPTPNQPQHF	TGTGCCAGCAGCCCCACACCTAATCAGCCCCAGCATTTT
TRBV7-8	TRBJ1-1	many	.	CASRHDRNTEAFF	TGTGCCAGCAGGCACGACAGGAACACTGAAGCTTTCTTT
TRBV6-6	TRBJ2-1	few	TRBD1	CATEGTGGIVTYNEQFF	TGTGCCACCGAAGGGACAGGGGGCATAGTGACGTACAATGAGCAGTTCTTC
TRBV7-9	TRBJ2-7	few	TRBD1	CASSGRRDRGLGEQYF	TGTGCCAGCAGCGGTCGCCGGGACAGGGGGCTCGGCGAGCAGTACTTC
TRBV27	TRBJ1-2	many	.	CASSPTGTTYGYTF	TGTGCCAGCAGTCCAACCGGGACGACCTATGGCTACACCTTC
TRBV12-3/TRBV12-4	TRBJ2-3	.	.	CASRVQWDTQYF	TGTGCCAGCAGAGTACAATGGGATACGCAGTATTTT
TRBV29-1	TRBJ1-1	.	.	CSVEEGFVAFF	TGCAGCGTTGAAGAAGGATTTGTGGCTTTCTTT
TRBV11-1	TRBJ2-3	few	.	CASSSVTRGTDTQYF	TGTGCCAGCAGCTCGGTTACGAGGGGGACAGATACGCAGTATTTT
TRBV28	TRBJ2-1	few	TRBD1	CASSPPTGEGNEQFF	TGTGCCAGCAGCCCCCCGACAGGGGAAGGGAATGAGCAGTTCTTC
TRBV7-8	TRBJ2-3	many	.	CASSLPGLSGDTQYF	TGTGCCAGCAGCTTGCCGGGCCTAAGTGGTGATACGCAGTATTTT